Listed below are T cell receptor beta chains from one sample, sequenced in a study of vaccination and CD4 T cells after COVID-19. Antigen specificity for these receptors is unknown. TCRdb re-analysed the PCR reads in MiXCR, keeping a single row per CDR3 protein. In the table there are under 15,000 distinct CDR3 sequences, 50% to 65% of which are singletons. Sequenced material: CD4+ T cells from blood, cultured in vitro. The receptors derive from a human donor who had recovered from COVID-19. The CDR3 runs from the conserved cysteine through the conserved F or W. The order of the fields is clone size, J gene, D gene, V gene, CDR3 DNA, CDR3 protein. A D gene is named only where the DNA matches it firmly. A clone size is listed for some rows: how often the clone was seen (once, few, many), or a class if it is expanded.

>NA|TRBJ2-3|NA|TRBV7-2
TGTGCCAGCAGCCGCCCGGGAGAGACGCAGTATTTT
CASSRPGETQYF
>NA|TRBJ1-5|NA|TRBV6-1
TGTGCCAGCAACCTAGACATATTAAGCAATCAGCCCCAGCATTTT
CASNLDILSNQPQHF
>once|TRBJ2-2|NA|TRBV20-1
TGCAGTGCTAGAGATCTCCGCGACACCGGGGAGCTGTTTTTT
CSARDLRDTGELFF
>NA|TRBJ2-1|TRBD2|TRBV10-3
TGTGCCATCAGTGAGTCTAGCGGGAGGGCCTACAATGAGCAGTTCTTC
CAISESSGRAYNEQFF
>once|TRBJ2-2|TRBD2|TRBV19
TGTGCCAGTAGTCCGACTAGCGGGAGTTTTACCGGGGAGCTGTTTTTT
CASSPTSGSFTGELFF
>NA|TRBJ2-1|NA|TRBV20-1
TGCAGTGCTAGTCTGGACTACCAGTCCAATGAGCAGTTCTTC
CSASLDYQSNEQFF
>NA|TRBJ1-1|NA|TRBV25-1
TGTGCCAGCAGTGGGGCAGCATTCGCTGAAGCTTTCTTT
CASSGAAFAEAFF
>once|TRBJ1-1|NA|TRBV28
TGTGCCAGCAGTTTATCAACAGACACTGAAGCTTTCTTT
CASSLSTDTEAFF
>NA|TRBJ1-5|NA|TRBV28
TGTGCCAGCATGGGAGGGAACCAGCCCCAGCATTTT
CASMGGNQPQHF
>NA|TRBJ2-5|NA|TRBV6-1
TGTGCCAGCAGCAAAAGGGGGGGGGGGCGCTTAGAGACCCAGTACTTC
CASSKRGGGRLETQYF
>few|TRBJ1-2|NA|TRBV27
TGTGCCAGCAGTGGATCCGGACGGAATAACTATGGCTACACCTTC
CASSGSGRNNYGYTF
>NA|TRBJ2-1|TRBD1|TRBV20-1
TGCAGTGCCTCCGGTGGCCAGGGGGCGCTTGAGCAGTTCTTC
CSASGGQGALEQFF
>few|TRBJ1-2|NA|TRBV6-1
TGTGCCAGCAGTGAGGGAGGAGTCGTATCTAACTATGGCTACACCTTC
CASSEGGVVSNYGYTF
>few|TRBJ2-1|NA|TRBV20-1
TGCAGTGCTAAACAAAACTCCGACAATGAGCAGTTCTTC
CSAKQNSDNEQFF
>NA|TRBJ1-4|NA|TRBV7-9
TGTGCCAGCAGCTCAGCATCGGGGCCTAATGAAAAACTGTTTTTT
CASSSASGPNEKLFF
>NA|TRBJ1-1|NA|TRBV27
TGTGCCAGCAGTTTGGTGATTGGCACTGAAGCTTTCTTT
CASSLVIGTEAFF
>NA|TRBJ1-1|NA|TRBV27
TGTGCCAGCATCAACCTCGGGCTGAACACTGAAGCTTTCTTT
CASINLGLNTEAFF
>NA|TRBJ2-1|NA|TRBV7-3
TGTGCCAGCAGCTTTACTCGTGAGCGGCAGCAGTTCTTC
CASSFTRERQQFF
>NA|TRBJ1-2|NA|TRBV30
TGTGCCTGGTCCCGGGCCCTACTTTATGGCTACACCTTC
CAWSRALLYGYTF
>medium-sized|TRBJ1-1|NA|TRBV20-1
TGCAGTGCTAACGGGGTTACGAGTGAAGCTTTCTTT
CSANGVTSEAFF
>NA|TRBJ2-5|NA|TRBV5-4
TGTGCCGGGGGGCCACTAGAGGAGGAGACCCAGTACTTC
CAGGPLEEETQYF
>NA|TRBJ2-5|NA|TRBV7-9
TGTGCCAGCAGCTTATTAGAGACCCAGTACTTC
CASSLLETQYF
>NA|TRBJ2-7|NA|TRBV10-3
TGTGCCATCAGTGCTATGAGGTACGAGCAGTACTTC
CAISAMRYEQYF
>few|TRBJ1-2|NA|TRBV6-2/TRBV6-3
TGTGCCAGCAGTTACGAGTCTGGGAGGTATGGCTACACCTTC
CASSYESGRYGYTF
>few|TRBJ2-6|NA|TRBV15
TGTGCCACCAGCAGAACACTTCCCTCTGGGGCCAACGTCCTGACTTTC
CATSRTLPSGANVLTF
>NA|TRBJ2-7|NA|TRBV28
TGTGCCAGCAGTTTAGGCGGAGGGGGCTCCTACGAGCAGTACTTC
CASSLGGGGSYEQYF
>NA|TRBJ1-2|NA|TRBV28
TGTGCCAGCAGTTTCGTATTGGCAGGCGGATATGGCTACACCTTC
CASSFVLAGGYGYTF
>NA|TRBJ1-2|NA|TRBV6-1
TGTGCCAGCAGTGAAATCGGGTTTTCAGGCTTCACCTTC
CASSEIGFSGFTF
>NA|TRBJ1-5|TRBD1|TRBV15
TGTGCCACCAGCAGAAGGACAGGATTGAATCAGCCCCAGCATTTT
CATSRRTGLNQPQHF
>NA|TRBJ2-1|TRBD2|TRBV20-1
TGCAGTCTCAGACTAGCGGGAGGAGTTGATGAGCAGTTCTTC
CSLRLAGGVDEQFF
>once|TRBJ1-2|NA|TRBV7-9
TGTGCCAGCAGCCCCCCCCCACCCTATGGCTACACCTTC
CASSPPPPYGYTF
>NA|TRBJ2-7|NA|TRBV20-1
TGCAGTGCTAAACAGACAGGGCGGGGCGAGCAGTACTTC
CSAKQTGRGEQYF
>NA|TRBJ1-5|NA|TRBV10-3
TGTGCCATCAGTGAAGGACTAAGCGGTCAGCCCCAGCATTTT
CAISEGLSGQPQHF
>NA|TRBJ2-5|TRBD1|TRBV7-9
TGTGCCAGCAGCTTAGGCACGACAGGGATCTACTCGGTGACCCAGTACTTC
CASSLGTTGIYSVTQYF
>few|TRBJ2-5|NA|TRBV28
TGTGCCAGCAGTTGGTACCAGCCTAAAGAGACCCAGTACTTC
CASSWYQPKETQYF
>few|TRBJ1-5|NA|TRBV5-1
TGCGCCAGCAGCTTGGGGGGTAGCAATCAGCCCCAGCATTTT
CASSLGGSNQPQHF
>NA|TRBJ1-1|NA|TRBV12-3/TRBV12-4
TGTGCCAGCAGTTTTGACTTGGTGAACACTGAAGCTTTCTTT
CASSFDLVNTEAFF
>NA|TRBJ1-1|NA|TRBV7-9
TGTGCCAGCAGTATTTTAACCCGAACTGAAGCTTTCTTT
CASSILTRTEAFF
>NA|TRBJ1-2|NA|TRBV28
TGTGCCAGCAGCTGGCAGGGGTATGGCTACACCTTC
CASSWQGYGYTF
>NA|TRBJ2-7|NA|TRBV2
TGTGCCAGCAGTAGCTTAGCCGGAGGGATATACGAGCAGTACTTC
CASSSLAGGIYEQYF
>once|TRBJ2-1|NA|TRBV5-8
TGTGCCAGCAGCTATAACTTTGCCTCTATCTCCTACAATGAGCAGTTCTTC
CASSYNFASISYNEQFF
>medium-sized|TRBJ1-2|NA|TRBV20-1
TGCAGTGCTAGAGATCAGTCAGGGTACTCTTACACCTTC
CSARDQSGYSYTF
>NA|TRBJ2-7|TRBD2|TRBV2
TGTGCCAGCACTGAGCGGGGAGGAGGAAACGAGCAGTACTTC
CASTERGGGNEQYF
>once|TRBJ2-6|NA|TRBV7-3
TGTGCCAGCAGCCGGGACGGTTATTCTGGGGCCAACGTCCTGACTTTC
CASSRDGYSGANVLTF
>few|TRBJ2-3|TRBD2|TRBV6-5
TGTGCCAGCAGTTCCAGGACTAGCGGGTCTATCACAGATACGCAGTATTTT
CASSSRTSGSITDTQYF
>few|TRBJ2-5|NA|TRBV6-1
TGTGCCAGCAGGGTAGCGCCCCAAGAGACCCAGTACTTC
CASRVAPQETQYF
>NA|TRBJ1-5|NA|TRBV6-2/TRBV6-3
TGTGCCAGCAGTAGGACAAACTCTCATCAGCCCCAGCATTTT
CASSRTNSHQPQHF
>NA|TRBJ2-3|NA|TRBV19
TGTGCCAGTAGTTTTTCCGCGGGATTTGGCCGTCGGTCCCCCACAGATACGCAGTATTTT
CASSFSAGFGRRSPTDTQYF
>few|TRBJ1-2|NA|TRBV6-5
TGTGCCAGCAGTTCCGGCGGCGTCAACTATGGCTACACCTTC
CASSSGGVNYGYTF
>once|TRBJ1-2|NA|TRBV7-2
TGTGCCAGCAGCTTTGGCCCCTCCGGCGGCTACACCTTC
CASSFGPSGGYTF
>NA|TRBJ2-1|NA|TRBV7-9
TGCGCCAGCAGCTTGGGGGGGCCACCCAATGAGCAGTTCTTC
CASSLGGPPNEQFF
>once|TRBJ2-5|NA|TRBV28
TGTGCCAGCCGATTGGCCGGGGAGACCCAGTACTTC
CASRLAGETQYF
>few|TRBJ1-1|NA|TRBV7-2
TGTGCCAGCAGCTTAGCAGGGCAGATGAACACTGAAGCTTTCTTT
CASSLAGQMNTEAFF
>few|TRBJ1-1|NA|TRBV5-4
TGTGCCAGCAGCTTGGACACAAAGAACACTGAAGCTTTCTTT
CASSLDTKNTEAFF
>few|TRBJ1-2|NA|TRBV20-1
TGCAGTGCTAGAGATGTTACACTCTATGGCTACACCTTC
CSARDVTLYGYTF
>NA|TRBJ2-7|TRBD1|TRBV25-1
TGTGCCAGCATCGCTACAGGGGCGGCCGAGCAGTACTTC
CASIATGAAEQYF
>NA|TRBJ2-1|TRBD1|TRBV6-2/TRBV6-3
TGTGCCAGCAGGGACAGGGGCACCTACAATGAGCAGTTCTTC
CASRDRGTYNEQFF